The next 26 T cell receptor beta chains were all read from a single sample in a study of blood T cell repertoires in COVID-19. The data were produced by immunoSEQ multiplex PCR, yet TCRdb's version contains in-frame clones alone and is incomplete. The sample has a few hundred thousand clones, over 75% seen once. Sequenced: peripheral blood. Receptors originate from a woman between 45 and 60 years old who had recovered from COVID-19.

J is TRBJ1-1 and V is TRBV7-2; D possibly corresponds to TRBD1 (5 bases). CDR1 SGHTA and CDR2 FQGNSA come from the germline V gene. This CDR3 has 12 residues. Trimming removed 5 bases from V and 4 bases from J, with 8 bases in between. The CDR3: CASSLTGTEAFF. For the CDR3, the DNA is TGTGCCAGCAGCCTAACAGGCACTGAAGCTTTCTTT.

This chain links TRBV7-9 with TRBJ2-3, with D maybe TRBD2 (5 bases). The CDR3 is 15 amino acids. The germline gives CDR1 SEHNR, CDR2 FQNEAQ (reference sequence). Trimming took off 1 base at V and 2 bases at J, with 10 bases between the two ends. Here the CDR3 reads CASSLVASYTDTQYF. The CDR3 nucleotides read TGTGCCAGCAGCTTAGTTGCTAGCTACACAGATACGCAGTATTTT.

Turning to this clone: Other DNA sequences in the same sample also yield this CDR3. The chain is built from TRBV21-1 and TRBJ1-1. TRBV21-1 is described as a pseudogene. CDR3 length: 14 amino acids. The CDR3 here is CASSKGRVNTEAFF. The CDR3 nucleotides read TGTGCCAGCAGCAAAGGTCGGGTGAACACTGAAGCTTTCTTT.

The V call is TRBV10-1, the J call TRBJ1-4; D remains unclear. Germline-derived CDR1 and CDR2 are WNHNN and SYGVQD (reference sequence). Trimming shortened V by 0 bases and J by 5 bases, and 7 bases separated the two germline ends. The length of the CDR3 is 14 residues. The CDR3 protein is CASSESRGNEKLFF. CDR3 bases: TGCGCCAGCAGTGAGTCCAGAGGAAATGAAAAACTGTTTTTT.

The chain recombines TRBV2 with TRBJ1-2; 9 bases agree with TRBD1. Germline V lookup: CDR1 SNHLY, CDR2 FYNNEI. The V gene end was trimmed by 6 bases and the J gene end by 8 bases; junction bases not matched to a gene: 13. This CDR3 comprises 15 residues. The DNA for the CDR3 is TGTGCCAGCAGGGCCACAGGGGGCGCATCGAGGGGCTACACCTTC. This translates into CASRATGGASRGYTF.

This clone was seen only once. This CDR3 is CASSYGTDIDEKLFF. CDR3 nucleotide sequence: TGCGCCAGCAGCTACGGGACAGATATTGATGAAAAACTGTTTTTT. The rearrangement uses TRBV5-1 and TRBJ1-4; 7 bases are a match to TRBD1. CDR3 size: 15 residues. With V trimmed by 3 bases and J by 6 bases, 8 bases remained unmatched. Germline V gene data show CDR1 as SGHRS and CDR2 as YFSETQ.

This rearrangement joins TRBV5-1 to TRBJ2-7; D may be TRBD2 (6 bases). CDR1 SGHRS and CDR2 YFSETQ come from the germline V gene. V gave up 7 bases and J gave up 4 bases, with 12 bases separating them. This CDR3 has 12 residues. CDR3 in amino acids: CASGNREYEQYF. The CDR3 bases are TGCGCCAGCGGGAACCGGGAGTACGAGCAGTACTTC.

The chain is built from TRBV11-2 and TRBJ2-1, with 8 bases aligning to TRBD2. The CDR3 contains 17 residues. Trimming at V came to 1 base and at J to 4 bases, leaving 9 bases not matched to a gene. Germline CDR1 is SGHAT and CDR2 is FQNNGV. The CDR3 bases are TGTGCCAGCAGCTTAGCCGGACTAGCTCCAATTTACAATGAGCAGTTCTTC. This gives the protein CASSLAGLAPIYNEQFF.

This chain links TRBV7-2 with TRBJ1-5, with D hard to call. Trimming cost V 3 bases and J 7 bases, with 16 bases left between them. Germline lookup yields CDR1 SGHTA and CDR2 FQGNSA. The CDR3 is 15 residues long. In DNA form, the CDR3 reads TGTGCCAGCAGCTTGTCTTTTGGATCCGGGCAGCCCCAGCATTTT. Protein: CASSLSFGSGQPQHF. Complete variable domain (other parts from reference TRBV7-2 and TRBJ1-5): GAGVSQSPSNKVTEKGKDVELRCDPISGHTALYWYRQSLGQGLEFLIYFQGNSAPDKSGLPSDRFSAERTGGSVSTLTIQRTQQEDSAVYLCASSLSFGSGQPQHFGDGTRLSIL.

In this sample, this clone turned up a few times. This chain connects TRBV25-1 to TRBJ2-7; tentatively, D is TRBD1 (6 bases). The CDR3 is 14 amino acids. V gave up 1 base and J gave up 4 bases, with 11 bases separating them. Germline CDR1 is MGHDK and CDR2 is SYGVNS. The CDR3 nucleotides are TGTGCCAGCAGTGAATTCGCCAGGGGTTACGAGCAGTACTTC. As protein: CASSEFARGYEQYF.

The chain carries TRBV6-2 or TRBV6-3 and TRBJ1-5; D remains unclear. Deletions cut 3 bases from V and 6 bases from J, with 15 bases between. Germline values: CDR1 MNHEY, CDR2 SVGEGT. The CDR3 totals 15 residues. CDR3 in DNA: TGTGCCAGCAGTTATTGGGCCAGTGACCCTCAGCCCCAGCATTTT. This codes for CASSYWASDPQPQHF.

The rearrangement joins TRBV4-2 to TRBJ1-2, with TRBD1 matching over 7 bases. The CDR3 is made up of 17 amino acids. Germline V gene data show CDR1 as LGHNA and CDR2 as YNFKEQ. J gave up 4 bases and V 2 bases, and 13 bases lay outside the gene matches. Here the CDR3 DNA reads TGTGCCAGCAGCCAACTTTCCGGAACAGGGGACCCCTATGGCTACACCTTC. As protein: CASSQLSGTGDPYGYTF.

CDR3 sequence (DNA): TGTGCCACCAGCAGAGATGTCGGCAGGCCAACTGAAGCTTTCTTT. Protein: CATSRDVGRPTEAFF. The genes are TRBV15 and TRBJ1-1, with D unresolved. V shed 0 bases and J shed 5 bases, with 13 bases lying between them. This CDR3 spans 15 amino acids. Per germline, CDR1 LNHNV and CDR2 YYDKDF (reference sequence).

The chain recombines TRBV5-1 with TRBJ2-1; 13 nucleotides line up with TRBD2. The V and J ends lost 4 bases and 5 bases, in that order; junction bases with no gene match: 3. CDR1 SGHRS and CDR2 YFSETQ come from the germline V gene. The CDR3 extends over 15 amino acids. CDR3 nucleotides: TGCGCCAGCAGCCCCGGACTAGCGGGAGACAATGAGCAGTTCTTC. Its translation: CASSPGLAGDNEQFF.

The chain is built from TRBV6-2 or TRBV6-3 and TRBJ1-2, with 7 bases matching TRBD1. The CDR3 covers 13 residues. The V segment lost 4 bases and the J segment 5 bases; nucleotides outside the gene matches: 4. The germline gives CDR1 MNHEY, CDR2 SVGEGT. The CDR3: CASSLGQRYGYTF. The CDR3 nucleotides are TGTGCCAGCAGTTTGGGACAGCGTTATGGCTACACCTTC.

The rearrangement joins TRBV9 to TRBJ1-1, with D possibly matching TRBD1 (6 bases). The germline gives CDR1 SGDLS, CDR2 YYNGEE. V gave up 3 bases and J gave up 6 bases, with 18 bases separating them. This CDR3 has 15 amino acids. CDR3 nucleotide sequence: TGTGCCAGCAGCGCCCGAGGGGGGGTTGGTCCTGAAGCTTTCTTT. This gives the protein CASSARGGVGPEAFF.

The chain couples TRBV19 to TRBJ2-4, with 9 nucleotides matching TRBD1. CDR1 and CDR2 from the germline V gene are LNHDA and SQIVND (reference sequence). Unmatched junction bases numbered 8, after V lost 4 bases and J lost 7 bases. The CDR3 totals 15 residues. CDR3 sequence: CASSTGTGGPNIQYF. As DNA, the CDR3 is TGTGCCAGTAGTACCGGCACAGGGGGCCCGAACATTCAGTACTTC.

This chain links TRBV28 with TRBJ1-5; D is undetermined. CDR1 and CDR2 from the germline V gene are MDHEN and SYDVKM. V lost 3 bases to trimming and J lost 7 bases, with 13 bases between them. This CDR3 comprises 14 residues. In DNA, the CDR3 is TGTGCCAGCAGTTTGAGAGGGATAGGACAGCCCCAGCATTTT. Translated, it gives CASSLRGIGQPQHF.

As DNA, the CDR3 is TGTGCCACCCAGGAGGGGCCGAACACTGAAGCTTTCTTT. As protein: CATQEGPNTEAFF. V and J are TRBV15 and TRBJ1-1; a possible D gene is TRBD1 (5 bases). The germline V gene encodes CDR1 LNHNV and CDR2 YYDKDF (reference sequence). V was cut by 8 bases and J by 1 base, with 11 bases left in between. This CDR3 has 13 amino acids.

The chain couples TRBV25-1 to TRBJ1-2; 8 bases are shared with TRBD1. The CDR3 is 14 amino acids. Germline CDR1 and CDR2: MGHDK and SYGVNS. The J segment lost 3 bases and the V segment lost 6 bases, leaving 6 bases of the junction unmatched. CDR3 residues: CASRSPTGDYGYTF. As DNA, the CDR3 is TGTGCCAGCAGATCCCCGACAGGGGACTATGGCTACACCTTC.

In DNA form, the CDR3 reads TGTGCCAGCAGCTTAGTAGTCTCTGGGAGCTCCTACGAGCAGTACTTC. It is translated as CASSLVVSGSSYEQYF. The V gene is TRBV7-6, the J gene TRBJ2-7, with D perhaps matching TRBD2 (5 bases). CDR3 length equals 16 residues. Germline loops: CDR1 SGHVS, CDR2 FNYEAQ. Trimming removed 1 base from V and 0 bases from J, with 13 bases in between.

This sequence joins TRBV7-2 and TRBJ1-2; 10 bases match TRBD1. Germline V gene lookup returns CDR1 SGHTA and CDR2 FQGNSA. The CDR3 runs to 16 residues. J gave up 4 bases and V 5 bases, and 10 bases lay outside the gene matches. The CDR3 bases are TGTGCCAGCAGCGAGACGACAGGGGGCTGGGGCTATGGCTACACCTTC. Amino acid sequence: CASSETTGGWGYGYTF.

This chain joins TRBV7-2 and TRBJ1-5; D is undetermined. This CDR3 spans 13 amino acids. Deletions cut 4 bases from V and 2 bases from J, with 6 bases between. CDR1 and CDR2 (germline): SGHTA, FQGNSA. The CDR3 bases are TGTGCCAGCAGCTCGGAGGGCAATCAGCCCCAGCATTTT. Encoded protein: CASSSEGNQPQHF.

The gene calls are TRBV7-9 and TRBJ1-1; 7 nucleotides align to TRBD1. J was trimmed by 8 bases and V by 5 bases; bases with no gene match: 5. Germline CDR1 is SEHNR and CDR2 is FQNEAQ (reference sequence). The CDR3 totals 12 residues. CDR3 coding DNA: TGTGCCAGCAGCGCCGAGACAGGGGAAGCTTTCTTT. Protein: CASSAETGEAFF.

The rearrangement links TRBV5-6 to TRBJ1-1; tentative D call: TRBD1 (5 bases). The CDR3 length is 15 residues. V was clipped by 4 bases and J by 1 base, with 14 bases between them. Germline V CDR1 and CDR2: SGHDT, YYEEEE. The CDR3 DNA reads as TGTGCCAGCAGCCCGGGGGGACGTAGGAACACTGAAGCTTTCTTT. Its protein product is CASSPGGRRNTEAFF.

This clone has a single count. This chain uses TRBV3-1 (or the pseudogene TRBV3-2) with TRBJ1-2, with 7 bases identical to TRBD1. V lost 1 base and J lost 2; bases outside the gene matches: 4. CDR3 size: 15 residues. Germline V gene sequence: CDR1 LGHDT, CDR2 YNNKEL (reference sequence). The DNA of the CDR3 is TGTGCCAGCAGCCAAGCGGACAGGCCAAACTATGGCTACACCTTC. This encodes CASSQADRPNYGYTF.